The rows below give T cell receptor beta chains drawn from one sample of a study of OX40 agonist ivuxolimab in advanced cancers. The protocol was immunoSEQ multiplex PCR, while the TCRdb copy is restricted to in-frame clones and leaves out a portion. The sample lists about 21,000 clones, 85% occurring once. The sample was CD4+ or CD8+ T cells sorted from blood, taken in a trial of the OX40 agonist ivuxolimab. These receptors originate from an adult with an advanced solid tumor such as melanoma, head and neck, liver or kidney cancer. Both conserved end residues are part of each CDR3. The D gene is left open where the match is weak. The size of a clone is reported for some rows only, either as once, few or many, or as a class for expanded clones.

abundance: .
d_gene: .
v_gene: TRBV19
j_gene: TRBJ2-2
CDR3nt: TGTGCCAGTAGATGGGTCGACACCGGGGAGCTGTTTTTT
CDR3aa: CASRWVDTGELFF

abundance: .
d_gene: .
v_gene: TRBV4-2
j_gene: TRBJ2-5
CDR3nt: TGTGCCAGCAGCCAAGTTTGGGTCCAAGAGACCCAGTACTTC
CDR3aa: CASSQVWVQETQYF

abundance: once
d_gene: .
v_gene: TRBV4-1
j_gene: TRBJ1-1
CDR3nt: TGCGCCAGCAGCCAAACCCAGACAGGCGGGTCTGAAGCTTTCTTT
CDR3aa: CASSQTQTGGSEAFF

abundance: few
d_gene: .
v_gene: TRBV6-5
j_gene: TRBJ1-1
CDR3nt: TGTGCCAGCAGTTATCTGGCTCTGGACACTGAAGCTTTCTTT
CDR3aa: CASSYLALDTEAFF

abundance: .
d_gene: .
v_gene: TRBV28
j_gene: TRBJ2-7
CDR3nt: TGTGCCAGCAGCTTGGGGCGGCCCTACGAGCAGTACTTC
CDR3aa: CASSLGRPYEQYF

abundance: .
d_gene: .
v_gene: TRBV11-2
j_gene: TRBJ1-1
CDR3nt: TGTGCCAGCAGCTCCACTGAAGCTTTCTTT
CDR3aa: CASSSTEAFF

abundance: .
d_gene: .
v_gene: TRBV10-2
j_gene: TRBJ2-7
CDR3nt: TGCGCCAGCAGTGATGGCGGGTCATATTACGAGCAGTACTTC
CDR3aa: CASSDGGSYYEQYF

abundance: .
d_gene: .
v_gene: TRBV7-8
j_gene: TRBJ2-1
CDR3nt: TGTGCCAGCAGCTTAGGGTCCGGGACTCCCAATGAGCAGTTCTTC
CDR3aa: CASSLGSGTPNEQFF

abundance: .
d_gene: TRBD1
v_gene: TRBV29-1
j_gene: TRBJ1-1
CDR3nt: TGCAGCGTTGAAGAAACAACCGGGACAGTCGCTTTCTTT
CDR3aa: CSVEETTGTVAFF

abundance: .
d_gene: .
v_gene: TRBV7-8
j_gene: TRBJ2-2
CDR3nt: TGTGCCAGCAGCTTAGGGTCCCGACCGAACACCGGGGAGCTGTTTTTT
CDR3aa: CASSLGSRPNTGELFF

abundance: .
d_gene: .
v_gene: TRBV28
j_gene: TRBJ2-7
CDR3nt: TGTGCCAGCAGTTTGTTCGGGGGCTACGAGCAGTACTTC
CDR3aa: CASSLFGGYEQYF

abundance: .
d_gene: .
v_gene: TRBV5-1
j_gene: TRBJ2-7
CDR3nt: TGCGCCAGCAGCCCTCCATGGGCCAACGAGCAGTACTTC
CDR3aa: CASSPPWANEQYF

abundance: .
d_gene: .
v_gene: TRBV30
j_gene: TRBJ2-5
CDR3nt: TGTGCCTGGAGTGTAATCGGGCGATACCAAGAGACCCAGTACTTC
CDR3aa: CAWSVIGRYQETQYF

abundance: .
d_gene: TRBD2
v_gene: TRBV29-1
j_gene: TRBJ2-7
CDR3nt: TGCAGCGTTGGGGACGGGGGGGCCTCCTCCTACGAGCAGTACTTC
CDR3aa: CSVGDGGASSYEQYF

abundance: .
d_gene: TRBD2
v_gene: TRBV6-4
j_gene: TRBJ2-3
CDR3nt: TGTGCCAGCAGTGTAACTAGCGGGGGGGCAGATACGCAGTATTTT
CDR3aa: CASSVTSGGADTQYF

abundance: .
d_gene: TRBD1
v_gene: TRBV2
j_gene: TRBJ2-2
CDR3nt: TGTGCCAGCAGTCTCTCACAGGGGACCGGGGAGCTGTTTTTT
CDR3aa: CASSLSQGTGELFF

abundance: .
d_gene: TRBD2
v_gene: TRBV2
j_gene: TRBJ2-5
CDR3nt: TGTGCCAGCAGCTCCGAGCGGGGGGGCCCCCAAGAGACCCAGTACTTC
CDR3aa: CASSSERGGPQETQYF

abundance: .
d_gene: TRBD1
v_gene: TRBV19
j_gene: TRBJ1-1
CDR3nt: TGTGCCAGTAGTTGGTCAGGGGGCACTGAAGCTTTCTTT
CDR3aa: CASSWSGGTEAFF

abundance: .
d_gene: .
v_gene: TRBV7-9
j_gene: TRBJ2-5
CDR3nt: TGTGCCAGCAGCACGGACGATCAAGAGACCCAGTACTTC
CDR3aa: CASSTDDQETQYF

abundance: .
d_gene: .
v_gene: TRBV7-9
j_gene: TRBJ1-2
CDR3nt: TGTGCCAGCAGCATACAGGGCCGCTATGGCTACACCTTC
CDR3aa: CASSIQGRYGYTF

abundance: .
d_gene: .
v_gene: TRBV7-7
j_gene: TRBJ2-7
CDR3nt: TGTGCCAGCAGCTTAGGGACGAATAACGCCATCTACGAGCAGTACTTC
CDR3aa: CASSLGTNNAIYEQYF

abundance: .
d_gene: .
v_gene: TRBV29-1
j_gene: TRBJ1-1
CDR3nt: TGCAGCGTTGCGCTACAGAGCCGGGGAACTGAAGCTTTCTTT
CDR3aa: CSVALQSRGTEAFF

abundance: .
d_gene: TRBD2
v_gene: TRBV4-2
j_gene: TRBJ2-7
CDR3nt: TGTGCCAGCAGCCGGCCGTGGGAGCGGGGGATCGTCCGGCCTAGCTCCTACGAGCAGTACTTC
CDR3aa: CASSRPWERGIVRPSSYEQYF

abundance: .
d_gene: .
v_gene: TRBV6-6
j_gene: TRBJ1-4
CDR3nt: TGTGCCAGCAGTTACTACAGCGCAACTAATGAAAAACTGTTTTTT
CDR3aa: CASSYYSATNEKLFF

abundance: .
d_gene: .
v_gene: TRBV19
j_gene: TRBJ2-7
CDR3nt: TGTGCCAGTAGTATCCAGGGGGAGCAGTACTTC
CDR3aa: CASSIQGEQYF

abundance: .
d_gene: .
v_gene: TRBV13
j_gene: TRBJ2-2
CDR3nt: TGTGCCAGCAGCTTAGGCCGCGGGATCGGGGAGCTGTTTTTT
CDR3aa: CASSLGRGIGELFF

abundance: .
d_gene: .
v_gene: TRBV5-1
j_gene: TRBJ2-7
CDR3nt: TGCGCCAGCAGCTTGGGCAGGATTAAGAACTTC
CDR3aa: CASSLGRIKNF

abundance: .
d_gene: .
v_gene: TRBV12-5
j_gene: TRBJ2-2
CDR3nt: TGTGCTAGTGGTTTGACCGATCCCAGATTCACCGGGGAGCTGTTTTTT
CDR3aa: CASGLTDPRFTGELFF

abundance: few
d_gene: TRBD2
v_gene: TRBV28
j_gene: TRBJ2-7
CDR3nt: TGTGCCAGCAGTTGGGGACTAGCGTTCGAGCAGTACTTC
CDR3aa: CASSWGLAFEQYF

abundance: .
d_gene: TRBD1
v_gene: TRBV5-4
j_gene: TRBJ1-1
CDR3nt: TGTGCCAGCAGCTTGGAGGGGGCAGGGGTGTATGGAACTGAAGCTTTCTTT
CDR3aa: CASSLEGAGVYGTEAFF

abundance: .
d_gene: TRBD1
v_gene: TRBV28
j_gene: TRBJ1-4
CDR3nt: TGTGCCAGCAGCTACCAGGACAGGGTTAATGAAAAACTGTTTTTT
CDR3aa: CASSYQDRVNEKLFF

abundance: .
d_gene: .
v_gene: TRBV7-2
j_gene: TRBJ1-1
CDR3nt: TGTGCCAGCAGCCCTAGCCTCATGAACACTGAAGCTTTCTTT
CDR3aa: CASSPSLMNTEAFF

abundance: .
d_gene: .
v_gene: TRBV5-1
j_gene: TRBJ1-2
CDR3nt: TGCGCCAGCAGCTCCGCGGGAAGGGGTTTTTATGGCTACACCTTC
CDR3aa: CASSSAGRGFYGYTF

abundance: many
d_gene: TRBD2
v_gene: TRBV5-6
j_gene: TRBJ2-7
CDR3nt: TGTGCCAGCAGCTCCTCATCGGGAGGAGGTGTCGAGCAGTACTTC
CDR3aa: CASSSSSGGGVEQYF

abundance: .
d_gene: .
v_gene: TRBV4-1
j_gene: TRBJ1-5
CDR3nt: TGCGCCAGCAGCCAAGGCGGGGGAGGCAATCAGCCCCAGCATTTT
CDR3aa: CASSQGGGGNQPQHF

abundance: .
d_gene: .
v_gene: TRBV10-1
j_gene: TRBJ2-7
CDR3nt: TGCGCCAGCAGTGAGTGTGGGACGTATTACGAGCAGTACTTC
CDR3aa: CASSECGTYYEQYF

abundance: once
d_gene: TRBD1
v_gene: TRBV5-1
j_gene: TRBJ2-7
CDR3nt: TGCGCCAGCAGCTTAGGACAGGTTACCTACGAGCAGTACTTC
CDR3aa: CASSLGQVTYEQYF

abundance: .
d_gene: .
v_gene: TRBV11-3
j_gene: TRBJ2-3
CDR3nt: TGTGCCAGCAGCCTTGGACCCGCTAGCACAGATACGCAGTATTTT
CDR3aa: CASSLGPASTDTQYF

abundance: .
d_gene: TRBD1
v_gene: TRBV6-5
j_gene: TRBJ2-7
CDR3nt: TGTGCCAGCAGTGGGACAGGGAAATACGAGCAGTACTTC
CDR3aa: CASSGTGKYEQYF

abundance: few
d_gene: .
v_gene: TRBV11-2
j_gene: TRBJ1-2
CDR3nt: TGTGCCAGCAGTCCAGACAACGACTATGGCTACACCTTC
CDR3aa: CASSPDNDYGYTF

abundance: .
d_gene: TRBD1
v_gene: TRBV6-5
j_gene: TRBJ1-5
CDR3nt: TGTGCCAGCAGCCGGACAGGGGAGAGTAAGCCCCAGCATTTT
CDR3aa: CASSRTGESKPQHF

abundance: .
d_gene: .
v_gene: TRBV6-1
j_gene: TRBJ1-1
CDR3nt: TGTGCCAGCAGACCTAACCCTTCGACACACACTGAAGCTTTCTTT
CDR3aa: CASRPNPSTHTEAFF

abundance: once
d_gene: .
v_gene: TRBV6-5
j_gene: TRBJ1-1
CDR3nt: TGTGCCAGCCATTCGTTGGGGGGGGCGTCCACTGAAGCTTTCTTT
CDR3aa: CASHSLGGASTEAFF

abundance: .
d_gene: .
v_gene: TRBV27
j_gene: TRBJ2-3
CDR3nt: TGTGCCAGCAGTTTCACCACAGATACGCAGTATTTT
CDR3aa: CASSFTTDTQYF

abundance: .
d_gene: TRBD1
v_gene: TRBV4-1
j_gene: TRBJ1-1
CDR3nt: TGCGCCAGCAGCCCTCGACAGGGATGGAACACTGAAGCTTTCTTT
CDR3aa: CASSPRQGWNTEAFF

abundance: medium-sized
d_gene: .
v_gene: TRBV19
j_gene: TRBJ2-7
CDR3nt: TGTGCCAGTAGGTCCCGACAGAGCCCAGACGAGCAGTACTTC
CDR3aa: CASRSRQSPDEQYF

abundance: .
d_gene: .
v_gene: TRBV30
j_gene: TRBJ1-4
CDR3nt: TGTGCCTGGAGGGCCCCTGGCCACGCCACTAATGAAAAACTGTTTTTT
CDR3aa: CAWRAPGHATNEKLFF

abundance: once
d_gene: .
v_gene: TRBV11-1
j_gene: TRBJ2-7
CDR3nt: TGTGCCAGCAGCTTAGCGGTGGCCTACGAGCAGTACTTC
CDR3aa: CASSLAVAYEQYF